This T cell receptor beta chain was observed in a study of technical replicates of blood from several donors. The CDR3 has 16 residues. V shed 3 bases and J 2 bases; nucleotides not matched to a gene: 5. In germline, CDR1 is MNHNS, CDR2 SASEGT. Data came from immunoSEQ multiplex PCR; TCRdb stores just in-frame clones and leaves some out. The sample includes some 85,000 clones, 90% to 98% of them seen just once. This sequence was found in a human donor in good health. What was sequenced was T cells isolated from PBMCs. This chain connects TRBV6-1 to TRBJ2-1; 9 bases agree with TRBD2. This chain's CDR3 is CASSEGPSGAYNEQFF. The CDR3 region has the DNA TGTGCCAGCAGTGAGGGACCTAGCGGGGCCTACAATGAGCAGTTCTTC.